The source of this T cell receptor (beta chain) is a study of Ad26.COV2.S vaccination and SARS-CoV-2 variants. Study-level background: The vaccine Ad26.COV2.S was put into the muscle once, or twice with 56 days between.

This clone has just a few counts. Noted treatment: some 20 received Ad26.COV2.S at low or high dose, single or two shots; a few received placebo; per-sample allocation not given. Collection of the samples took place on day 63 after the first injection of vaccine or placebo. Assay used: immunoSEQ multiplex PCR; TCRdb lists only in-frame clones, some missing. The sample shows about 350,000 clones, 88% of them seen only once. This sequence was found in a person aged 18-65 years who received the Ad26.COV2.S COVID-19 vaccine or a placebo. The input for sequencing was peripheral blood, taken in a trial of Ad26.COV2.S vaccine versus placebo.

The CDR3 region has the DNA TGCAGTGCTAGTCTGGGCTCGAACACTGAAGCTTTCTTT. This translates into CSASLGSNTEAFF. The chain has TRBV20-1 and TRBJ1-1, with D unclear. Between the trimmed V and J ends, which lost 3 bases and 1 base, there was a span of 9 bases. The CDR3 spans 13 residues. Germline CDR1 and CDR2: DFQATT and SNEGSKA (reference sequence).